The T cell receptor beta chain under discussion was sequenced for a study of cytomegalovirus exposure and HLA in healthy donors. Study-level findings and limits: CMV serostatus was the sole immune exposure information available.

This clone was counted a few times. Its cognate antigen is unknown. PCR amplification relied on 60 Vbeta primers (plus 13 Jbeta primers). The method was immunoSEQ multiplex PCR; TCRdb's version includes in-frame clones alone and lacks a portion of them. Of roughly 130,000 clones in the sample, roughly 74% were seen once. The sequenced material came from PBMCs. The receptor was isolated from a woman aged 45-60 years in good health and CMV-seropositive.

The CDR3 sequence: CASNPAGGTEAFF. The CDR3 nucleotides are TGTGCCAGCAACCCAGCAGGGGGCACTGAAGCTTTCTTT. V is TRBV4-2 and J is TRBJ1-1; the match to TRBD1 covers 7 bases. This CDR3 contains 13 residues. V shed 7 bases, J shed 4 bases, and the junction held 6 bases outside the gene matches. Germline CDR1 LGHNA, CDR2 YNFKEQ.